One and the same sample provided the 23 T cell receptor beta chains below, sequenced in a study of molecular identifiers for immune sequencing clone quantification. TCRdb called the PCR reads again in MiXCR, with one record for every CDR3 protein. The sample comprises 250,000 to 400,000 distinct CDR3 sequences, about 20% of which are singletons, and approximately 0.8% rests with the top ten. The sequenced material came from naive CD8+ T cells from blood, with Jurkat cell RNA spiked in. The subset here: FACS-sorted CD8+CD4-CCR7+CD45RA+ naive T cells. Receptors were obtained from a human donor in good health. Some libraries in this study had Jurkat cell RNA spiked in.

This clonotype has a count of ten or more. V gene TRBV29-1 combines with J gene TRBJ2-2; the D is unclear. The CDR3 is 14 residues long. V was shortened by 3 bases and J by 2 bases, with 10 bases between the two germline ends. The germline gives CDR1 SQVTM, CDR2 ANQGSEA. Here the CDR3 DNA reads TGCAGCGTTGAGCGTGACTTAAACACCGGGGAGCTGTTTTTT. Translated: CSVERDLNTGELFF.

This clonotype showed up just a few times. This chain connects TRBV23-1 to TRBJ2-7; the D gene is possibly TRBD1 (5 bases). Being an ORF, TRBV23-1 has a function that is uncertain. The CDR3 runs 13 residues. V gave up 9 bases and J gave up 7 bases, with 19 bases separating them. The CDR3 DNA sequence: TGCGCCAGGGGGCCGTCCCAGGGTTGTGAGCAGTACTTC. Amino acids: CARGPSQGCEQYF.

This clonotype was seen many times. The chain carries TRBV15 and TRBJ2-1; D tentatively fits TRBD1 or TRBD2 (6 bases each). Germline lookup yields CDR1 LNHNV and CDR2 YYDKDF (reference sequence). V was clipped by 8 bases and J by 7 bases, with 18 bases between them. The CDR3 has 14 residues. CDR3 DNA: TGTGCCACCGAGATTGGGGGGCGGGGTAATGAGCAGTTCTTC. Residues: CATEIGGRGNEQFF.

This chain links TRBV29-1 with TRBJ2-1; D is ambiguous. The CDR3 spans 13 residues. The V and J ends lost 3 bases and 2 bases respectively, with 8 bases between them. Germline V gene sequence: CDR1 SQVTM, CDR2 ANQGSEA. As DNA, the CDR3 is TGCAGCGTTGAGGTTAGGCCCTACAATGAGCAGTTCTTC. Encoded protein: CSVEVRPYNEQFF.

With respect to this clonotype: A read error may be the cause here, since a much bigger clone is one base away. The chain employs TRBV7-9 and TRBJ2-7; D gene uncertain. Germline V gives CDR1 SEHNR, CDR2 FQNEAQ (reference sequence). V lost 7 bases and J 1 base, leaving 8 bases between the germline ends. CDR3 length: 12 residues. CDR3 amino acids: CASNPVSYEQYF. The CDR3 coding sequence is TGTGCCAGCAACCCCGTGTCCTACGAGCAGTACTTC.

Ten or more counts support this clonotype. The chain is built from TRBV6-6 and TRBJ2-3; 8 bases line up with TRBD2. The CDR3 extends over 12 amino acids. CDR1 and CDR2 (germline): MNHNY, SVGAGI (reference sequence). J was trimmed by 4 bases and V by 7 bases; bases with no gene match: 1. CDR3 amino acids: CASTGGADTQYF. CDR3 DNA: TGTGCCAGCACGGGGGGGGCAGATACGCAGTATTTT.

On this clonotype itself: Just one base apart from a much larger clone, this may be a read error. Lacking the conserved final phenylalanine or tryptophan, this CDR3 likely reflects a read error. The rearrangement uses TRBV9 and TRBJ1-2; D unclear. The V gene lost 0 bases and the J gene lost 1 base, with 10 bases spanning the gap. The CDR3 is made up of 15 amino acids. In germline, CDR1 is SGDLS, CDR2 YYNGEE. The CDR3 nucleotides read TGTGCCAGCAGCGTAGTGGGCACCAATAACTATGGCTACACCTCC. Translation: CASSVVGTNNYGYTS.

A few counts support this clonotype. The junction departs from germline at one end; a sequencing error may be responsible. The rearrangement links TRBV27 to TRBJ2-5; D unresolved. CDR3 length: 13 amino acids. Germline V gene data show CDR1 as MNHEY and CDR2 as SMNVEV (reference sequence). The CDR3 coding sequence is TGTGCCAGCAGTTTATCTATCTCGTATGATCTTGTCTTC. Its protein product is CASSLSISYDLVF.

This clonotype has a count of ten or more. The V gene is TRBV29-1, the J gene TRBJ2-7; 7 bases align to TRBD1. Losses at the gene ends were 3 bases for V and 4 bases for J; bases not matched to a gene: 3. The V gene's germline CDR1 is SQVTM and CDR2 ANQGSEA. This CDR3 is 12 amino acids long. The CDR3 spells CSVDQTGYEQYF. The CDR3 bases are TGCAGCGTTGACCAGACAGGGTACGAGCAGTACTTC.

The rearrangement uses TRBV7-9 and TRBJ1-1; D remains ambiguous. The CDR3 runs 15 residues. Germline V gives CDR1 SEHNR, CDR2 FQNEAQ (reference sequence). Trimming removed 0 bases from V and 3 bases from J, with 11 bases in between. The CDR3 protein is CASSLAVGSDTEAFF. The DNA of the CDR3 is TGTGCCAGCAGCTTAGCAGTGGGGAGTGACACTGAAGCTTTCTTT. The whole variable domain, filled in from reference TRBV7-9 and TRBJ1-1, reads DTGVSQNPRHKITKRGQNVTFRCDPISEHNRLYWYRQTLGQGPEFLTYFQNEAQLEKSRLLSDRFSAERPKGSFSTLEIQRTEQGDSAMYLCASSLAVGSDTEAFFGQGTRLTVV.

This clonotype was seen at least ten times. The chain combines TRBV29-1 with TRBJ1-1; D might be TRBD1 (6 bases). Trimming stripped 4 bases from V and 5 bases from J, with 14 bases between. CDR3 size: 13 residues. Germline CDR1 reads SQVTM; CDR2 reads ANQGSEA. CDR3 loop: CSVVPRGGTEAFF. The DNA for the CDR3 is TGCAGCGTTGTCCCCAGGGGAGGGACTGAAGCTTTCTTT.

This clonotype was detected ten times or more. The chain uses TRBV28 and TRBJ2-7; 11 bases are a match to TRBD1. This CDR3 comprises 14 residues. The J segment lost 4 bases and the V segment lost 7 bases, leaving 6 bases of the junction unmatched. Germline values: CDR1 MDHEN, CDR2 SYDVKM. CDR3 in amino acids: CASTSDRGRYEQYF. CDR3 in DNA: TGTGCCAGCACCTCGGACAGGGGGCGGTACGAGCAGTACTTC.

As concerns this clonotype: Mismatch with germline at one junction end may stem from a read error. The J gene is TRBJ1-5, the V gene TRBV28, with D unresolved. The CDR3 consists of 17 residues. In germline, CDR1 is MDHEN, CDR2 SYDVKM. CDR3: CANSLWAGGMSNQPQHF. CDR3 sequence (DNA): TGTGCCAACAGTTTATGGGCCGGAGGGATGAGCAATCAGCCCCAGCATTTT.

Remarks on this clonotype: A junction boundary mismatches the germline segment, possibly from a read error. The chain links TRBV9 to TRBJ1-1; D gene ambiguous. This CDR3 spans 13 amino acids. Per the germline V gene, CDR1 is SGDLS and CDR2 is YYNGEE. This chain's CDR3 is CAGSVVMNTEAFF. DNA for the CDR3: TGTGCCGGCAGCGTAGTCATGAACACTGAAGCTTTCTTT.

This clonotype was observed at least ten times. This chain connects TRBV5-1 to TRBJ2-1; no firm D call. The germline V and J ends were trimmed by 4 bases and 6 bases, with 11 bases remaining between them. The germline gives CDR1 SGHRS, CDR2 YFSETQ. The CDR3 covers 13 residues. The CDR3 DNA reads as TGCGCCAGCAGCCCACTGGTAAGCAATGAGCAGTTCTTC. It codes for CASSPLVSNEQFF. Based on the CDR3 plus reference TRBV5-1 and TRBJ2-1, the full variable domain is KAGVTQTPRYLIKTRGQQVTLSCSPISGHRSVSWYQQTPGQGLQFLFEYFSETQRNKGNFPGRFSGRQFSNSRSEMNVSTLELGDSALYLCASSPLVSNEQFFGPGTRLTVL.

The sample holds many counts of this clonotype. The V gene is TRBV6-5, the J gene TRBJ2-3; TRBD1 aligns across 8 bases. J was trimmed by 2 bases and V by 0 bases; bases with no gene match: 4. CDR3 length equals 16 residues. Germline loops: CDR1 MNHEY, CDR2 SVGAGI. The CDR3 DNA reads TGTGCCAGCAGTTACTCCCGGACAGGGTACACAGATACGCAGTATTTT. This gives the protein CASSYSRTGYTDTQYF.

Concerning this clonotype itself: Given a much more abundant clone one base away, this may be a read error. This chain joins TRBV5-6 and TRBJ2-3; the D gene is possibly TRBD2 (5 bases). V gave up 1 base and J gave up 3 bases, with 12 bases separating them. The CDR3 covers 15 residues. Germline V CDR1 and CDR2: SGHDT, YYEEEE. The CDR3 loop reads CASSLRDVWTDTQYF. CDR3 in DNA: TGTGCCAGCAGCTTGCGGGATGTGTGGACAGATACGCAGTATTTT.

J is TRBJ1-4 and V is TRBV4-1; possible D gene TRBD1, 6 bases. Deletions cut 3 bases from V and 4 bases from J, with 30 bases between. The CDR3 sequence is 21 residues long. Germline-derived CDR1 and CDR2 are MGHRA and YSYEKL. CDR3 region: CASSQYRQDRRFRAINEKLFF. DNA of the CDR3: TGCGCCAGCAGCCAGTATAGACAGGACCGACGATTCCGGGCGATTAATGAAAAACTGTTTTTT.

The V gene is TRBV11-3, the J gene TRBJ2-5; 12 bases match TRBD1. V gave up 4 bases and J gave up 4 bases; unmatched junction bases: 7. This CDR3 contains 16 residues. Looked up from germline, CDR1 is SGHNT and CDR2 is YENEEA. The CDR3 nucleotides are TGTGCCAGCAGCTCAAGGGACAGGGGGCTACGAGAGACCCAGTACTTC. This codes for CASSSRDRGLRETQYF.

This clonotype was observed at least ten times. This chain links TRBV7-9 with TRBJ2-2; D remains ambiguous. V shed 3 bases and J shed 5 bases, with 4 bases lying between them. Germline CDR1 and CDR2: SEHNR and FQNEAQ (reference sequence). This CDR3 comprises 12 residues. CDR3 DNA sequence: TGTGCCAGCAGCTTGCAGACCGGGGAGCTGTTTTTT. This codes for CASSLQTGELFF.

J is TRBJ2-5 and V is TRBV13; a possible D gene is TRBD1 (5 bases). Deletions cut 4 bases from V and 6 bases from J, with 12 bases between. This CDR3 is built from 13 residues. CDR1 PRHDT and CDR2 FYEKMQ come from the germline V gene (reference sequence). The CDR3 reads CASSSRTSQTQYF. CDR3 nucleotides: TGTGCCAGCAGCTCCCGGACATCCCAGACCCAGTACTTC.

The chain carries TRBV4-3 and TRBJ2-7; TRBD2 might be the D (6 bases). The CDR3 length is 16 residues. Trimming took off 0 bases at V and 2 bases at J, with 14 bases between the two ends. Per germline, CDR1 LGHNA and CDR2 YSLEER. CDR3 DNA: TGCGCCAGCAGCCAAGATAGTCGGGGGAGCCCCTACGAGCAGTACTTC. It encodes CASSQDSRGSPYEQYF.

Note on this clonotype: This may come from a read error, since a much larger clone is one base off. The CDR3 nucleotides are TGCAGTGCTAGGCCCCTTGGGGCCGCTGAAGCTTTCTTT. Translating gives CSARPLGAAEAFF. The chain links TRBV20-1 to TRBJ1-1; the D gene is possibly TRBD1 (5 bases). Germline lookup yields CDR1 DFQATT and CDR2 SNEGSKA (reference sequence). The CDR3 consists of 13 residues. V was shortened by 3 bases and J by 6 bases, with 14 bases between the two germline ends.